The present T cell receptor beta chain was sequenced within a study of T cell changes during pregnancy in multiple sclerosis. The CDR3 spans 14 residues. CDR1 and CDR2 (germline): SQVTM, ANQGSEA. V lost 7 bases to trimming and J lost 3 bases, with 18 bases between them. The table came from immunoSEQ multiplex PCR; TCRdb's copy has only in-frame clones and leaves some out. Of 84,000 or so clones in the sample, 90% to 95% were seen once. V usage is TRBV29-1 and J usage is TRBJ1-2; a possible D gene is TRBD1 (5 bases). This specimen consisted of peripheral blood, obtained in the third trimester of pregnancy. This receptor was taken from a female donor with multiple sclerosis, enrolled in a pregnancy study. CDR3 nucleotides: TGCAGCGCAAAATCAGGGATTCGGGACTATGGCTACACCTTC. As protein: CSAKSGIRDYGYTF. Looking up the rest from reference TRBV29-1 and TRBJ1-2 gives the full variable domain: SAVISQKPSRDICQRGTSLTIQCQVDSQVTMMFWYRQQPGQSLTLIATANQGSEATYESGFVIDKFPISRPNLTFSTLTVSNMSPEDSSIYLCSAKSGIRDYGYTFGSGTRLTVV.